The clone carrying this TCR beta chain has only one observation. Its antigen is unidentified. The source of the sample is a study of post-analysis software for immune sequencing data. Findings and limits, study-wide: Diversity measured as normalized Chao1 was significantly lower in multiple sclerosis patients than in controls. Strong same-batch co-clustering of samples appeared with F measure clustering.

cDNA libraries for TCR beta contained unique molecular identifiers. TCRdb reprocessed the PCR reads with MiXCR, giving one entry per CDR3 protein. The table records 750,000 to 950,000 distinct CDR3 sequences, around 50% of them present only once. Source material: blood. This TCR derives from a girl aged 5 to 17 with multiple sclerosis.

CDR3 region: CASNPWNTQYF. CDR3 in DNA: TGTGCCAGCAATCCCTGGAATACGCAGTATTTT. The chain has TRBV2 and TRBJ2-3, with D hard to call. Between the trimmed V and J ends, which lost 7 bases and 7 bases, there was a span of 9 bases. The CDR3 spans 11 residues. Germline values: CDR1 SNHLY, CDR2 FYNNEI.